This TCR beta chain was sequenced for a study of T cells expressing NK-cell markers. Study-level information: Among the eight sequenced donors, seven tested HCMV-seropositive and one tested seronegative.

Study-wide results and caveats: Dominant NKG2C+ clonotypes in over 5 donors made up 1.0-7.0% of CD8+ T cells. Several donors' CD3+CD56-NKG2C+ cells were dominated by the same clonotypes.

CDR3 length: 12 amino acids. Each CDR3 protein gets one entry in TCRdb, which reprocessed the 5' RACE reads and gives no DNA. Here the sample table reports around 550,000 distinct CDR3 sequences. Turning to this clonotype: The target antigen is unknown.

What was sequenced was blood T cells: a sorted CD56 or NKG2C T cell subset, CD4+ or CD8+ T cells, or bulk PBMC T cells (not recorded which). The clonotype comes from a man aged 18 to 29 in good health. The V call is TRBV21-1, the J call TRBJ2-1; TCRdb proposes TRBD1, but this gene call is untestable without DNA. TRBV21-1 is flagged as a pseudogene. CDR3 sequence: CARGGQINEQFF.